This T cell receptor beta chain was found in a study of T cell responses to AZD1222 COVID-19 vaccine. Study-level findings and limits: Only five or six individuals given AZD1222 were seropositive at baseline. Repertoire sampling was restricted to post-peak T cell response timepoints.

Produced via immunoSEQ multiplex PCR; TCRdb's table is partial and in-frame only. The profile covers under 130,000 clones, with around nine tenths appearing a single time and 20% to 25% taken by the ten largest. A remark on this clone: Antigen specificity is unknown.

Trimming stripped 5 bases from V and 9 bases from J, with 8 bases between. CDR1 and CDR2 from the germline V gene are MNHEY and SVGAGI. The CDR3 runs to 12 residues. The sequences come from peripheral blood, collected on day 0 of AZD1222 vaccination. The rearrangement links TRBV6-5 to TRBJ1-6, with no clear D. The receptor's source is an adult in good health. The CDR3 DNA reads TGTGCCAGCAGTCGACAAAGTTCACCCCTCCACTTT. Protein: CASSRQSSPLHF.